This note documents a single T cell receptor (beta chain) sequence. Using immunoSEQ multiplex PCR, the repertoire was profiled, and TCRdb retains in-frame clones only, with some absent. Of approximately 50,000 clones listed, 79% were seen once; the top ten hold approximately 2.3%. This record belongs to a study of OX40 agonist ivuxolimab in advanced cancers. The TCR was taken from an adult with an advanced solid tumor such as melanoma, head and neck, liver or kidney cancer. This material consisted of CD4+ or CD8+ T cells sorted from blood, taken in a trial of the OX40 agonist ivuxolimab.

CDR3 in amino acids: CASSLRGGQGYF. CDR3 sequence (DNA): TGTGCCAGCAGCCTCCGGGGTGGGCAGGGGTACTTC. V is TRBV7-2 and J is TRBJ2-5; the D gene could be TRBD1 or TRBD2 (5 bases each). Trimming cost V 5 bases and J 13 bases, with 17 bases left between them. The germline CDR1 and CDR2 sequences are SGHTA and FQGNSA. The CDR3 has 12 amino acids.